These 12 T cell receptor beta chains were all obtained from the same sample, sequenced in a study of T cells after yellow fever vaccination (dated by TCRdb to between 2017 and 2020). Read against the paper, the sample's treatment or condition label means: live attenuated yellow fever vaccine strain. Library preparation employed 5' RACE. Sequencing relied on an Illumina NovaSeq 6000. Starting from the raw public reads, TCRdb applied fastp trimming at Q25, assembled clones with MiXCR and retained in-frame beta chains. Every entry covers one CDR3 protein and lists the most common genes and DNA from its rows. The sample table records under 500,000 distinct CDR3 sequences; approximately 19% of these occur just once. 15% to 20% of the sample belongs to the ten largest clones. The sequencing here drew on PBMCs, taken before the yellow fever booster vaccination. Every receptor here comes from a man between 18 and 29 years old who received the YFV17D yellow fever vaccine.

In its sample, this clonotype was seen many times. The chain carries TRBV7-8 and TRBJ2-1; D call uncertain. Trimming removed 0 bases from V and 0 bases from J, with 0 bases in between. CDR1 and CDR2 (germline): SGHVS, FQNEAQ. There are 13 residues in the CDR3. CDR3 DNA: TGTGCCAGCAGCTTAGCCTCCTACAATGAGCAGTTCTTC. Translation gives CASSLASYNEQFF.

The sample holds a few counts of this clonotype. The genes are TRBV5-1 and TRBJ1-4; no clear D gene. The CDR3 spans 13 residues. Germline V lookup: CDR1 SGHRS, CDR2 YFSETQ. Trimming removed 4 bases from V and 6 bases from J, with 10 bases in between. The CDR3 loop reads CASSTVTDEKLFF. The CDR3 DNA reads TGCGCCAGCAGCACCGTTACTGATGAAAAACTGTTTTTT.

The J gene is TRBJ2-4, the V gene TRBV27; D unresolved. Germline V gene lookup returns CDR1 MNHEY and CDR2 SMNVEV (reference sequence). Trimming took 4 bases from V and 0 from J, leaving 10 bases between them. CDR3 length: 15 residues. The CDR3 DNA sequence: TGTGCCAGCAGTTCCCATCCGATAGCCAAAAACATTCAGTACTTC. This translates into CASSSHPIAKNIQYF.

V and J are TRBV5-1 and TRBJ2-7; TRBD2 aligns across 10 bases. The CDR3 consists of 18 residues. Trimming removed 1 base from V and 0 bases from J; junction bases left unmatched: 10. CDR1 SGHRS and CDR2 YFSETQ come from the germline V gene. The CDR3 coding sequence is TGCGCCAGCAGCTTGCAGGCTAGCGGGGGCCCTAGCTCCTACGAGCAGTACGTC. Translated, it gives CASSLQASGGPSSYEQYV.

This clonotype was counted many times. The CDR3: CASSFQWGGEKLFF. The CDR3 nucleotides are TGTGCCAGCAGCTTCCAGTGGGGGGGTGAAAAACTGTTTTTT. The chain has TRBV7-2 and TRBJ1-4; D may be TRBD1 (5 bases). Germline V gene sequence: CDR1 SGHTA, CDR2 FQGNSA. V lost 3 bases and J lost 7, with 12 bases in between. The CDR3 has 14 residues.

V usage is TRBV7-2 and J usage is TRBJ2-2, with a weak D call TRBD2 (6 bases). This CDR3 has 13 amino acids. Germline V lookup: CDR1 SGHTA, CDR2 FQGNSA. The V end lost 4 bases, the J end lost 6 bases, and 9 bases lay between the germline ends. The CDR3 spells CASSSAGPGELFF. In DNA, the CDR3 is TGTGCCAGCAGCTCCGCGGGACCCGGGGAGCTGTTTTTT.

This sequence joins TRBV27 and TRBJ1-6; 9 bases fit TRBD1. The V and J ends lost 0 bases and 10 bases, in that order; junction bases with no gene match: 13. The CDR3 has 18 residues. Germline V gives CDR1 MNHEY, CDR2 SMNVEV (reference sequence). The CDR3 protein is CASSLSISGTGTISPLHF. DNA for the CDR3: TGTGCCAGCAGTTTATCAATATCCGGGACAGGGACGATCTCACCCCTCCACTTT.

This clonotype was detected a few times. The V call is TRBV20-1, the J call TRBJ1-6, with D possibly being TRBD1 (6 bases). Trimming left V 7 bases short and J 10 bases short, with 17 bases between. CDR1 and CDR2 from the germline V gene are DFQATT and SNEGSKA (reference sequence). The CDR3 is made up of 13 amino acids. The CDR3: CSGPDRLESPLHF. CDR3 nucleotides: TGCAGTGGACCGGACAGATTGGAATCACCCCTCCACTTT.

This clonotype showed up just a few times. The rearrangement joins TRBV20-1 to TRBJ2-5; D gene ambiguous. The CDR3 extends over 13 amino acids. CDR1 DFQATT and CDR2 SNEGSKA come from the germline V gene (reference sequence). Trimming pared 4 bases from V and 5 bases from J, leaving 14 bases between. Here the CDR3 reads CSAKVSSRETQYF. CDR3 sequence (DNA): TGCAGTGCTAAGGTTTCGAGCCGGGAGACCCAGTACTTC.

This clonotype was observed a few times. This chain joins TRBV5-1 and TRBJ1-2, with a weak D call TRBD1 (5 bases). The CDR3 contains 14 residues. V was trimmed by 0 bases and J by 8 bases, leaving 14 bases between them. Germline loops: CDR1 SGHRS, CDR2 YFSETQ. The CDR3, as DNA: TGCGCCAGCAGCTTGGCCTCCAGGGCGGGGGGCTACACCTTC. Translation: CASSLASRAGGYTF.

In DNA form, the CDR3 reads TGTGCCAGCAGTTCTCATGGGACATTCGAAGCTTTCTTT. Amino acid sequence: CASSSHGTFEAFF. The chain recombines TRBV12-3 or TRBV12-4 with TRBJ1-1, with D possibly matching TRBD1 (6 bases). This CDR3 contains 13 residues. V was cut by 4 bases and J by 8 bases, with 14 bases left in between.

CDR3 nucleotides: TGTGCCAGCAGTTCACGGGGACCCGAGGATACGCAGTATTTT. Translation gives CASSSRGPEDTQYF. The chain couples TRBV6-5 to TRBJ2-3, with D perhaps assigned TRBD1 or TRBD2 (5 bases each). The germline gives CDR1 MNHEY, CDR2 SVGAGI. The V gene lost 4 bases and the J gene lost 6 bases, with 14 bases spanning the gap. CDR3 length equals 14 residues.